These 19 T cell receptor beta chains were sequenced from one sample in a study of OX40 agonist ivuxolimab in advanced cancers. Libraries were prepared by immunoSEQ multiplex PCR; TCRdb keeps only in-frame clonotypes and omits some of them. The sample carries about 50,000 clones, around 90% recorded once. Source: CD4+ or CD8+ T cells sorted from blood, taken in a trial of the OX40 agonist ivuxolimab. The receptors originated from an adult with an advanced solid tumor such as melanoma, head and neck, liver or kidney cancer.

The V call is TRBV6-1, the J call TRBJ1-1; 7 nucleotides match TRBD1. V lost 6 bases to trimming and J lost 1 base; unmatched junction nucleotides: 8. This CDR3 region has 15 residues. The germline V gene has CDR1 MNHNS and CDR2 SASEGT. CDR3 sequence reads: CASRRRQGENTEAFF. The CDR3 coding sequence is TGTGCCAGCAGACGCAGACAGGGAGAGAACACTGAAGCTTTCTTT.

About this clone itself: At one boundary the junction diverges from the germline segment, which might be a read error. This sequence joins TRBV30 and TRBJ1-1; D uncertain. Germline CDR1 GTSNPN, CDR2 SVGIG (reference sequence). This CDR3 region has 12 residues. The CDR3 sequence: CAWSVRRIMLVF. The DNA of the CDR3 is TGTGCCTGGAGTGTACGTCGTATCATGCTAGTCTTT.

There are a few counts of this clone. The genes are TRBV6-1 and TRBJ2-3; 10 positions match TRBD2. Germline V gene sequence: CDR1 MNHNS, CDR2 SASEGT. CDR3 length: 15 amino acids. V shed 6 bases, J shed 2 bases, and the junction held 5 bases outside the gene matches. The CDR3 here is CASSRAGGTTDTQYF. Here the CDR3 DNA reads TGTGCCAGCAGCCGAGCGGGGGGGACCACAGATACGCAGTATTTT.

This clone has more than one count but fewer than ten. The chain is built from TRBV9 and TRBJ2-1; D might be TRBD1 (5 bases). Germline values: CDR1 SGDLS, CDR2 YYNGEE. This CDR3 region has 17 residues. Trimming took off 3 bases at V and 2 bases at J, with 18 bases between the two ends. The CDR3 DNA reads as TGTGCCAGCAGCGGTGGGTCTTGGGGCTCAACCTACAATGAGCAGTTCTTC. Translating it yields CASSGGSWGSTYNEQFF.

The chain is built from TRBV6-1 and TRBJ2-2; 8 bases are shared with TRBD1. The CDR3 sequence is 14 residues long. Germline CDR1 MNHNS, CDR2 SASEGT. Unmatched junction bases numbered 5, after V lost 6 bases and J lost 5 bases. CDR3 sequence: CASRRTGQTGELFF. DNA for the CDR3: TGTGCCAGCAGGAGGACAGGGCAAACCGGGGAGCTGTTTTTT.

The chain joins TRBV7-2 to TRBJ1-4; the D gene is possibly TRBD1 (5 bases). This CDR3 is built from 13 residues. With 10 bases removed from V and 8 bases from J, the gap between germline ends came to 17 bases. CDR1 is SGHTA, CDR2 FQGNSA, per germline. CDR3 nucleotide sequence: TGTGCCACCGCGCCAGGGAGGGAGGAAAAACTGTTTTTT. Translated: CATAPGREEKLFF.

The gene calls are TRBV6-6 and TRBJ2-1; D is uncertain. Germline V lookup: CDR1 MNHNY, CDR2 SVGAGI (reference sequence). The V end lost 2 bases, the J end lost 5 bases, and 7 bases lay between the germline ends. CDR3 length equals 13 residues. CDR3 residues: CASSYVPDNEQFF. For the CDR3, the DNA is TGTGCCAGCAGTTACGTCCCGGACAATGAGCAGTTCTTC.

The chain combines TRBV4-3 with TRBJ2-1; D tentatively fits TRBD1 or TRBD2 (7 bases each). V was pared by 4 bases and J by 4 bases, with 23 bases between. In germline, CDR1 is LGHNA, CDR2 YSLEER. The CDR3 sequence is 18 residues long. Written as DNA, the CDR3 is TGCGCCAGCAGCCTTAACATCAGGGGGGGAGGTCTATACAATGAGCAGTTCTTC. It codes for CASSLNIRGGGLYNEQFF.

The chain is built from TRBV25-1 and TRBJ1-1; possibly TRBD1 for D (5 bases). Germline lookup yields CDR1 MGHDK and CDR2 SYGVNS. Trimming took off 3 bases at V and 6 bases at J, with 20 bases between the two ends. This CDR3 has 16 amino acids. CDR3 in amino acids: CASSDEQKGVFAEAFF. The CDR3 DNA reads TGTGCCAGCAGTGATGAACAAAAAGGGGTGTTCGCTGAAGCTTTCTTT.

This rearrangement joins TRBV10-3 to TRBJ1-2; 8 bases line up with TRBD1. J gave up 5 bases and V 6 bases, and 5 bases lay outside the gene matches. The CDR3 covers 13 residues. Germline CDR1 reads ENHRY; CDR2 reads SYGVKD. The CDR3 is CAISQGARYGYTF. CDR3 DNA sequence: TGTGCCATCAGCCAGGGGGCGCGGTATGGCTACACCTTC.

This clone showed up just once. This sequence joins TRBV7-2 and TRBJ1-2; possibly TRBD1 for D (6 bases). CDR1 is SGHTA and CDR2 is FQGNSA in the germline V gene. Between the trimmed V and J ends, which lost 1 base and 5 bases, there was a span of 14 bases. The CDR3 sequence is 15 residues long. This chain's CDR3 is CASSLEGHQLYGYTF. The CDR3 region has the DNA TGTGCCAGCAGCTTAGAGGGACATCAATTGTATGGCTACACCTTC. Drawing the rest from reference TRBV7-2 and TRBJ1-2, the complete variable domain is GAGVSQSPSNKVTEKGKDVELRCDPISGHTALYWYRQSLGQGLEFLIYFQGNSAPDKSGLPSDRFSAERTGGSVSTLTIQRTQQEDSAVYLCASSLEGHQLYGYTFGSGTRLTVV.

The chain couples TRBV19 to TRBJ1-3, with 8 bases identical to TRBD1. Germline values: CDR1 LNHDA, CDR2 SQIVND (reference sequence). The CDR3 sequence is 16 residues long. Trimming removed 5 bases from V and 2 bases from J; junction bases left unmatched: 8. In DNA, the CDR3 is TGTGCCAGTAGTCGCGATACAGGGGGAACTGGAAACACCATATATTTT. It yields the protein CASSRDTGGTGNTIYF.

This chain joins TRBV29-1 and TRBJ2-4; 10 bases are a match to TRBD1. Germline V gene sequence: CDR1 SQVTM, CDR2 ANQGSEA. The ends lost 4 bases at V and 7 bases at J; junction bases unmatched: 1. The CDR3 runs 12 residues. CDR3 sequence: CSVGDRGNIQYF. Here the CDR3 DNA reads TGCAGCGTTGGGGACAGGGGCAACATTCAGTACTTC. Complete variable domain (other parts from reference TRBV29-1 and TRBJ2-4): SAVISQKPSRDICQRGTSLTIQCQVDSQVTMMFWYRQQPGQSLTLIATANQGSEATYESGFVIDKFPISRPNLTFSTLTVSNMSPEDSSIYLCSVGDRGNIQYFGAGTRLSVL.

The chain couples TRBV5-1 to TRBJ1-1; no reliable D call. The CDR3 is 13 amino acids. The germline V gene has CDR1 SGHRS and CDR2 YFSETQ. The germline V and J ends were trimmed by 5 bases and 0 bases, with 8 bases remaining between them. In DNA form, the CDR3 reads TGCGCCAGCAGTCCAAACTTGAACACTGAAGCTTTCTTT. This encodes CASSPNLNTEAFF.

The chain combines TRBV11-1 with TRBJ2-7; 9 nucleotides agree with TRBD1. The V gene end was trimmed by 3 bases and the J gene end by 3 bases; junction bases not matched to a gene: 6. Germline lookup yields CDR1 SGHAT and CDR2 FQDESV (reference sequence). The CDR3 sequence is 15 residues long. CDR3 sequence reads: CASSFGTGLVYEQYF. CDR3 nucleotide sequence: TGTGCCAGCAGCTTTGGGACAGGGCTTGTCTACGAGCAGTACTTC.

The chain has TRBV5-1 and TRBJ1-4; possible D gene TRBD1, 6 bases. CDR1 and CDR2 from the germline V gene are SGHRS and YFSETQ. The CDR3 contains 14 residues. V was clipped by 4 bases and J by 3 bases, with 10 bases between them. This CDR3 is CASSGGAANEKLFF. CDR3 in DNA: TGCGCCAGCAGCGGGGGCGCGGCTAATGAAAAACTGTTTTTT.

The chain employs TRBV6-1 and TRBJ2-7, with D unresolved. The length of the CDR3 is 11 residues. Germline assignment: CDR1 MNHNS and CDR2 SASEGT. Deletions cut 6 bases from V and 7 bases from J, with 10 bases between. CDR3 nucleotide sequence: TGTGCCAGCAGAAGAGCCGGGGAGCAGTACTTC. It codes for CASRRAGEQYF.

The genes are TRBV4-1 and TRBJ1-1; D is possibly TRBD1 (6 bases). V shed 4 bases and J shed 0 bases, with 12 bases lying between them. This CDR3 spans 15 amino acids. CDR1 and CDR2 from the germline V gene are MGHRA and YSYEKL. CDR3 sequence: CASSPPGALNTEAFF. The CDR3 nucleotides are TGCGCCAGCAGCCCTCCGGGGGCTCTGAACACTGAAGCTTTCTTT.

CDR3 protein: CASIIGGGGYEQYF. The DNA for the CDR3 is TGTGCCAGCATAATAGGAGGGGGCGGCTACGAGCAGTACTTC. The V call is TRBV6-1, the J call TRBJ2-7, with D possibly being TRBD1 (7 bases). The V and J ends lost 7 bases and 3 bases respectively, with 16 bases between them. Looked up from germline, CDR1 is MNHNS and CDR2 is SASEGT. This CDR3 contains 14 residues.